This TCR beta chain stems from a study of human T cells and chemical hapten exposure. As for the study in general: Chiefly female patients presented with alopecia areata, totalis or universalis.

Time point here: patch test 3, about 24 weeks after DPC sensitization. Sample treatment: therapeutic diphenylcyclopropenone sensitization with weekly scalp DPC. MiXCR, run by TCRdb on the RACE reads, gives a single entry per CDR3 protein. The sample has some 170,000 distinct CDR3 sequences, 28% seen once. Germline loops: CDR1 DFQATT, CDR2 SNEGSKA (reference sequence). The CDR3 runs to 12 residues. This clonotype was detected many times. Antigen: not known. At one of its ends the junction is not consistent with the germline gene, which may arise from a read error. Study-wide results and caveats: As the donors had alopecia, their immune response may differ from healthy people's.

The V call is TRBV20-1, the J call TRBJ1-5; 10 bases fit TRBD1. This sequence originates from a woman aged 18-30 years with alopecia areata. Some clones in this sample may be carry-over from other donors' samples. The sequencing used whole blood, collected in connection with sensitization to the hapten diphenylcyclopropenone (DPC). The CDR3 here is CSARGQGEPQHF. The CDR3 DNA sequence: TGCAGTGCGAGAGGACAGGGGGAGCCCCAGCATTTT.